Given below is one TCR beta chain in context. This sample is part of a study of CD8 T cells in Susac syndrome. The V gene's germline CDR1 is GTSNPN and CDR2 SVGIG (reference sequence). The CDR3 has 11 residues. V dropped 0 bases and J dropped 7 bases, with 6 bases sitting between them. Random-hexamer reverse transcription was applied to roughly 0.5 to 1 ug RNA. TCRdb passed the immunoSEQ multiplex PCR reads through MiXCR, listing each CDR3 protein once. The table has about 290,000 distinct CDR3 sequences, about 91% seen once. The rearrangement uses TRBV30 and TRBJ1-2; the D is unclear. The source material was CD8+ T cells from PBMCs. This TCR was recovered from a human donor with multiple sclerosis. In DNA form, the CDR3 reads TGTGCCTGGAGTGTTACGGGTGGCTACACCTTC. It encodes CAWSVTGGYTF.